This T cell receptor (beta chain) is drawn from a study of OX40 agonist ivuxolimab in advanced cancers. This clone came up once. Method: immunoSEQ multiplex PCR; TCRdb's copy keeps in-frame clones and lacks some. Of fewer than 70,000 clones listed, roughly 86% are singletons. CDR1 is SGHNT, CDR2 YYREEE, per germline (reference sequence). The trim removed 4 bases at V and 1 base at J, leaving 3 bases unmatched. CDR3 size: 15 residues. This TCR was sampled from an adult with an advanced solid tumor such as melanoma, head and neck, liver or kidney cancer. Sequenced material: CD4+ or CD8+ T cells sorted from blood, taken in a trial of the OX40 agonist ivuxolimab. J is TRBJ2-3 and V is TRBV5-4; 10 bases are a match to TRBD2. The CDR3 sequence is CASSQGTSGTDTQYF. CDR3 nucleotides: TGTGCCAGCAGCCAGGGGACTAGCGGCACAGATACGCAGTATTTT. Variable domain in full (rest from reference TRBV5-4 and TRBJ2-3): ETGVTQSPTHLIKTRGQQVTLRCSSQSGHNTVSWYQQALGQGPQFIFQYYREEENGRGNFPPRFSGLQFPNYSSELNVNALELDDSALYLCASSQGTSGTDTQYFGPGTRLTVL.